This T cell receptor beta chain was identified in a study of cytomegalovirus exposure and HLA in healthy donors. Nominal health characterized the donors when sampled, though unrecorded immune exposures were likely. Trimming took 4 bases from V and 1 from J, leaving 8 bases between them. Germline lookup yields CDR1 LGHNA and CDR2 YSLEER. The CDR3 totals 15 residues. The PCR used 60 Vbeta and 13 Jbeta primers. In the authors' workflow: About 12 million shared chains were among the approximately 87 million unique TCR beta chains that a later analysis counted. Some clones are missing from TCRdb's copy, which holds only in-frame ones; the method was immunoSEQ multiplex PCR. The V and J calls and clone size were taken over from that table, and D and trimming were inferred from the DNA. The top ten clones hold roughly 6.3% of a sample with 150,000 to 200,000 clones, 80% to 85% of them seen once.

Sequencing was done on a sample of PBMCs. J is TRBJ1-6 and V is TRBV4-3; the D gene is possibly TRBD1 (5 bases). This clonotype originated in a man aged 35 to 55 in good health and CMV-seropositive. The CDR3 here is CASSRGGSYNSPLHF. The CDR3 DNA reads TGCGCCAGCAGCCGGGGGGGGTCCTATAATTCACCCCTCCACTTT.